A selection of T cell receptor beta chains follows, all from one sample in a study of radiation and T cells in renal cell carcinoma. Sequencing used immunoSEQ multiplex PCR; TCRdb keeps in-frame clones, though not all of them. The table shows more than 120,000 clones, with approximately 86% occurring only once. Material: blood, obtained from a patient whose treatment included radiotherapy and nephrectomy. These receptors were collected from a woman aged 50 to 65 with renal cell carcinoma. The CDR3 runs from the conserved cysteine through the conserved F or W. D genes are given only for firm matches. Not all rows give a size; the values are once, few, many and, for expanded clones, a class.

d_gene	v_gene	abundance	j_gene	CDR3aa	CDR3nt
.	TRBV13	.	TRBJ1-2	CASSLLPTTYGYTF	TGTGCCAGCAGCTTACTCCCGACTACCTATGGCTACACCTTC
.	TRBV20-1	.	TRBJ2-7	CSATHSYEQYF	TGCAGTGCCACGCACTCCTACGAGCAGTACTTC
.	TRBV19	.	TRBJ1-1	CASSITGPPGEAFF	TGTGCCAGTAGTATTACAGGGCCCCCCGGGGAAGCTTTCTTT
TRBD1	TRBV28	.	TRBJ2-2	CATRTGGPGELFF	TGTGCCACCAGAACAGGGGGCCCCGGGGAGCTGTTTTTT
.	TRBV5-1	.	TRBJ1-2	CASSWDRDGYGYTF	TGCGCCAGCAGCTGGGACCGAGATGGGTATGGCTACACCTTC
.	TRBV7-2	.	TRBJ2-7	CASSLAWQNLHHEQYF	TGTGCCAGCAGCTTGGCGTGGCAGAACCTCCACCACGAGCAGTACTTC
.	TRBV5-5	.	TRBJ2-7	CASSFNNRNYEQYF	TGTGCCAGCAGCTTTAATAACAGAAACTACGAGCAGTACTTC
.	TRBV28	.	TRBJ2-2	CASISVAGNTGELFF	TGTGCCAGCATCAGCGTGGCAGGGAACACCGGGGAGCTGTTTTTT
.	TRBV6-5	few	TRBJ1-3	CATRARPSSGNTIYF	TGTGCCACCCGGGCGCGTCCCTCCTCTGGAAACACCATATATTTT
.	TRBV7-2	once	TRBJ2-6	CASSLDGGSGANVLTF	TGTGCCAGCAGCTTAGATGGGGGCTCTGGGGCCAACGTCCTGACTTTC
.	TRBV18	.	TRBJ2-7	CASSPETYEQYF	TGTGCCAGCTCACCAGAAACCTACGAGCAGTACTTC
TRBD2	TRBV6-5	.	TRBJ2-5	CASRPAGGTETQYF	TGTGCCAGCAGGCCAGCGGGGGGCACGGAGACCCAGTACTTC
.	TRBV7-9	.	TRBJ1-5	CASSLWGQPQHF	TGTGCCAGCAGCTTGTGGGGTCAGCCCCAGCATTTT
TRBD1	TRBV11-2	.	TRBJ2-7	CASSLGQVYEQYF	TGTGCCAGCAGCTTGGGACAGGTCTACGAGCAGTACTTC
.	TRBV4-1	.	TRBJ2-7	CASSPEQGRLGLSSYEQYF	TGCGCCAGCAGTCCAGAGCAGGGGCGTTTGGGACTTTCATCCTACGAGCAGTACTTC
TRBD1	TRBV7-9	.	TRBJ2-2	CASSRSGQGQSGELFF	TGTGCCAGCAGCCGGTCAGGACAGGGCCAATCCGGGGAGCTGTTTTTT